These 8 T cell receptor beta chains were all obtained from the same sample, sequenced in a study of T cells in Graves' hyperthyroidism and ophthalmopathy. Researchers took RNA transcripts and amplified the TCR beta CDR3 regions from them. Primed by the HTBI set, a first-round RT-PCR was run on the TCR CDR3. TCRdb used MiXCR to reprocess the multiplex PCR reads, holding one entry per CDR3 protein. The sample includes some 620,000 distinct CDR3 sequences, 15% to 20% of them seen just once. Source material: blood. Receptors were obtained from a woman aged 25 to 39 with Graves' hyperthyroidism.

This clonotype has a count of ten or more. V gene TRBV7-2 combines with J gene TRBJ2-1; 8 nucleotides match TRBD2. The CDR3 has 14 residues. Germline V gene lookup returns CDR1 SGHTA and CDR2 FQGNSA. With V trimmed by 1 base and J by 9 bases, 5 bases remained unmatched. The CDR3 DNA reads TGTGCCAGCAGCTTAGTAGCGGCGGGGGGTGAGCAGTTCTTC. Its translation: CASSLVAAGGEQFF.

CDR3 sequence: CSARDSGRASNEQFF. The CDR3 coding sequence is TGCAGTGCTAGAGATAGCGGGAGAGCCTCCAATGAGCAGTTCTTC. The rearrangement joins TRBV20-1 to TRBJ2-1; 9 positions match TRBD2. This CDR3 has 15 amino acids. Germline CDR1 and CDR2: DFQATT and SNEGSKA (reference sequence). The V segment lost 0 bases and the J segment 6 bases; nucleotides outside the gene matches: 6.

This clonotype was counted many times. The V call is TRBV20-1, the J call TRBJ2-3; D ambiguous. Germline lookup yields CDR1 DFQATT and CDR2 SNEGSKA (reference sequence). Trimming removed 7 bases from V and 2 bases from J, with 19 bases in between. The length of the CDR3 is 15 residues. CDR3 sequence reads: CSVTKMRPYTDTQYF. Here the CDR3 DNA reads TGCAGTGTTACCAAGATGAGGCCATACACAGATACGCAGTATTTT.

This clonotype was detected a few times. Given a much more abundant clone one base away, this may be a read error. The rearrangement joins TRBV7-2 to TRBJ2-7; TRBD2 matches at 9 bases. The CDR3 totals 16 residues. Germline V CDR1 and CDR2: SGHTA, FQGNSA. DNA for the CDR3: TGTGTCAGCAGCACACGAATAGCGGGAGTATCCCACGAGCAGTACTTC. This translates into CVSSTRIAGVSHEQYF.

The chain couples TRBV20-1 to TRBJ2-7, with TRBD1 matching over 7 bases. The CDR3 is made up of 14 amino acids. Germline V gene sequence: CDR1 DFQATT, CDR2 SNEGSKA (reference sequence). The J segment lost 5 bases and the V segment lost 5 bases, leaving 12 bases of the junction unmatched. CDR3 DNA: TGCAGTGCTGCCAAGACAGGGATCTTTAACGAGCAGTACTTC. Protein product: CSAAKTGIFNEQYF.

The V call is TRBV20-1, the J call TRBJ1-1; D is undetermined. The CDR3 is made up of 13 amino acids. Germline V gene sequence: CDR1 DFQATT, CDR2 SNEGSKA (reference sequence). Trimming pared 5 bases from V and 4 bases from J, leaving 14 bases between. DNA for the CDR3: TGCAGTGCTCTAGAGGGCCGTTTCACTGAAGCTTTCTTT. It is translated as CSALEGRFTEAFF.

The sample holds many counts of this clonotype. V gene TRBV3-1 combines with J gene TRBJ2-1; weak D call: TRBD2 (6 bases). The length of the CDR3 is 13 residues. Germline V gives CDR1 LGHDT, CDR2 YNNKEL (reference sequence). V was cut by 2 bases and J by 8 bases, with 10 bases left in between. As DNA, the CDR3 is TGTGCCAGCAGCCAACTCGGGACTTATGAGCAGTTCTTC. It yields the protein CASSQLGTYEQFF.

The rearrangement joins TRBV5-1 to TRBJ1-3; TRBD1 matches 8 bases. This CDR3 has 16 amino acids. The V gene's germline CDR1 is SGHRS and CDR2 YFSETQ. Losses at the gene ends were 4 bases for V and 0 bases for J; bases not matched to a gene: 6. CDR3 in DNA: TGCGCCAGCAGCACGCAGGGGGCCCGCTCTGGAAACACCATATATTTT. Translation gives CASSTQGARSGNTIYF. The variable domain in full, completed from reference TRBV5-1 and TRBJ1-3, reads KAGVTQTPRYLIKTRGQQVTLSCSPISGHRSVSWYQQTPGQGLQFLFEYFSETQRNKGNFPGRFSGRQFSNSRSEMNVSTLELGDSALYLCASSTQGARSGNTIYFGEGSWLTVV.